A single sample gave rise to the 22 T cell receptor beta chains below, sequenced in a study of T cell changes during pregnancy in multiple sclerosis. Assay: immunoSEQ multiplex PCR; the TCRdb copy retains only in-frame clones and omits some. The top ten clones hold roughly 1.5% of a sample with tens of thousands of clones, about nine tenths of them seen once. The material was peripheral blood, obtained in the third trimester of pregnancy. Receptor source: a female donor with multiple sclerosis, enrolled in a pregnancy study.

This rearrangement joins TRBV30 to TRBJ2-7; 7 bases map to TRBD1. CDR1 is GTSNPN and CDR2 is SVGIG in the germline V gene (reference sequence). The CDR3 totals 13 residues. Trimming at V came to 3 bases and at J to 2 bases, leaving 4 bases not matched to a gene. This CDR3 is CAWRVTGTYEQYF. The DNA of the CDR3 is TGTGCCTGGAGGGTGACAGGGACCTACGAGCAGTACTTC.

The rearrangement uses TRBV7-8 and TRBJ2-3; TRBD1 aligns across 9 bases. Unmatched junction bases numbered 11, after V lost 10 bases and J lost 0 bases. The CDR3 is 16 amino acids. Per the germline V gene, CDR1 is SGHVS and CDR2 is FQNEAQ. Here the CDR3 DNA reads TGTGCCACCAAACAGGGGGCACTCCCCAGCACAGATACGCAGTATTTT. Translation gives CATKQGALPSTDTQYF.

The chain is built from TRBV2 and TRBJ1-1; D remains unclear. This CDR3 region has 10 residues. Germline CDR1 reads SNHLY; CDR2 reads FYNNEI. V was pared by 2 bases and J by 11 bases, with 6 bases between. This chain's CDR3 is CASSELSAFF. The CDR3 bases are TGTGCCAGCAGTGAACTTTCGGCTTTCTTT.

The chain recombines TRBV11-2 with TRBJ2-7; 10 bases line up with TRBD1. Germline V gene sequence: CDR1 SGHAT, CDR2 FQNNGV. This CDR3 has 18 amino acids. Germline trimming cut 5 bases from V and 5 bases from J; bases unmatched to any gene: 18. CDR3 in amino acids: CASSPRRRDRGYFNEQYF. The CDR3 bases are TGTGCCAGCAGCCCAAGGAGGCGGGACAGGGGTTATTTTAACGAGCAGTACTTC.

The chain is built from TRBV10-3 and TRBJ1-5; TRBD1 agrees at 9 bases. There are 15 residues in the CDR3. Germline values: CDR1 ENHRY, CDR2 SYGVKD. V shed 3 bases and J 5 bases; nucleotides not matched to a gene: 5. CDR3: CAISEGTGLYQPQHF. CDR3 coding DNA: TGTGCCATCAGTGAAGGGACAGGGTTATATCAGCCCCAGCATTTT.

The chain links TRBV13 to TRBJ1-2, with D perhaps TRBD1 (6 bases). The CDR3 is 16 residues long. V dropped 3 bases and J dropped 2 bases, with 16 bases sitting between them. Germline V CDR1 and CDR2: PRHDT, FYEKMQ (reference sequence). This CDR3 is CASSFLTGFGNYGYTF. The CDR3 nucleotides are TGTGCCAGCAGCTTTCTCACAGGGTTTGGAAACTATGGCTACACCTTC.

This clone has only one observation. The CDR3 is CASSLSAGSGNTIYF. In DNA form, the CDR3 reads TGTGCCAGCAGTTTATCAGCGGGGTCTGGAAACACCATATATTTT. The V gene is TRBV27, the J gene TRBJ1-3; D is unresolved. CDR3 length: 15 amino acids. Trimming took off 0 bases at V and 1 base at J, with 7 bases between the two ends. Germline CDR1 reads MNHEY; CDR2 reads SMNVEV (reference sequence).

The V gene is TRBV6-8, the J gene TRBJ2-5; perhaps TRBD1 as D (6 bases). CDR1 MNHGY and CDR2 SAAAGT come from the germline V gene. This CDR3 region has 15 residues. Trimming took 2 bases from V and 5 from J, leaving 15 bases between them. The CDR3 nucleotides read TGTGCCAGCAGTTACCCCCCGAGGGGGTCGGAGACCCAGTACTTC. This encodes CASSYPPRGSETQYF.

This clone came up a few times. The chain couples TRBV7-2 to TRBJ1-2; possibly TRBD1 for D (6 bases). This CDR3 comprises 16 residues. Germline loops: CDR1 SGHTA, CDR2 FQGNSA. The ends were cut back, 5 bases at V and 7 bases at J, with 23 bases in the middle. The CDR3 is CASSTIQTGRSSGYTF. CDR3 in DNA: TGTGCCAGCAGCACAATTCAGACAGGAAGGTCTAGTGGCTACACCTTC.

The chain employs TRBV11-2 and TRBJ2-5; 7 nucleotides match TRBD2. This CDR3 has 14 amino acids. CDR1 SGHAT and CDR2 FQNNGV come from the germline V gene. V shed 2 bases and J 4 bases; nucleotides not matched to a gene: 4. In DNA, the CDR3 is TGTGCCAGCAGCTTAAGCACTAGCGCAGAGACCCAGTACTTC. It yields the protein CASSLSTSAETQYF.

The chain recombines TRBV5-1 with TRBJ2-3, with D possibly being TRBD2 (6 bases). Germline CDR1 SGHRS, CDR2 YFSETQ. With 5 bases removed from V and 1 base from J, the gap between germline ends came to 11 bases. This CDR3 comprises 14 residues. DNA for the CDR3: TGCGCCAGCAGTGTGCCGGGAGGCACAGATACGCAGTATTTT. Its protein is CASSVPGGTDTQYF.

The V gene is TRBV4-1, the J gene TRBJ2-7, with D possibly TRBD2 on 5 matching bases. Germline V lookup: CDR1 MGHRA, CDR2 YSYEKL. The CDR3 consists of 15 residues. V was shortened by 0 bases and J by 5 bases, with 14 bases between the two germline ends. CDR3: CASSQDRGIGNEQYF. CDR3 sequence (DNA): TGCGCCAGCAGCCAAGATCGAGGGATTGGGAACGAGCAGTACTTC.

The genes are TRBV19 and TRBJ2-7, with 8 bases matching TRBD1. The CDR3 consists of 14 residues. The ends lost 5 bases at V and 4 bases at J; junction bases unmatched: 7. From germline, CDR1 is LNHDA and CDR2 SQIVND (reference sequence). DNA for the CDR3: TGTGCCAGTAGTGTGGCAGGGGGCTTTTACGAGCAGTACTTC. It yields the protein CASSVAGGFYEQYF. Full variable domain (rest looked up from reference TRBV19 and TRBJ2-7): DGGITQSPKYLFRKEGQNVTLSCEQNLNHDAMYWYRQDPGQGLRLIYYSQIVNDFQKGDIAEGYSVSREKKESFPLTVTSAQKNPTAFYLCASSVAGGFYEQYFGPGTRLTVT.

This chain connects TRBV7-9 to TRBJ2-3, with TRBD2 matching 7 bases. V gave up 10 bases and J gave up 7 bases; unmatched junction bases: 14. This CDR3 is built from 14 residues. The germline gives CDR1 SEHNR, CDR2 FQNEAQ (reference sequence). The CDR3 is CATDGGGDPYTQYF. The CDR3 region has the DNA TGTGCCACTGACGGCGGGGGAGATCCTTATACGCAGTATTTT.

The V and J genes are TRBV19 and TRBJ1-4; D is perhaps TRBD1 (6 bases). The CDR3 consists of 15 residues. V lost 8 bases and J lost 3, with 16 bases in between. The V gene's germline CDR1 is LNHDA and CDR2 SQIVND (reference sequence). CDR3 in amino acids: CASSPQGMSNEKLFF. The CDR3 nucleotides read TGTGCCAGTTCGCCACAGGGAATGTCTAATGAAAAACTGTTTTTT.

This clone was counted a few times. The V call is TRBV6-5, the J call TRBJ2-7; D is uncertain. The V end lost 7 bases, the J end lost 2 bases, and 18 bases lay between the germline ends. Germline lookup yields CDR1 MNHEY and CDR2 SVGAGI. CDR3 size: 15 residues. The CDR3 protein is CASKVGPGTTYEQYF. The CDR3 nucleotides read TGTGCCAGCAAGGTGGGTCCGGGTACAACCTACGAGCAGTACTTC.

The gene calls are TRBV30 and TRBJ1-1, with D maybe TRBD1 (6 bases). There are 14 residues in the CDR3. The ends were cut back, 3 bases at V and 1 base at J, with 12 bases in the middle. In germline, CDR1 is GTSNPN, CDR2 SVGIG (reference sequence). CDR3 region: CAWSRGAPNTEAFF. The CDR3, as DNA: TGTGCCTGGAGCCGGGGGGCACCGAACACTGAAGCTTTCTTT. Variable domain in full (rest from reference TRBV30 and TRBJ1-1): SQTIHQWPATLVQPVGSPLSLECTVEGTSNPNLYWYRQAAGRGLQLLFYSVGIGQISSEVPQNLSASRPQDRQFILSSKKLLLSDSGFYLCAWSRGAPNTEAFFGQGTRLTVV.

The rearrangement uses TRBV30 and TRBJ2-7, with a weak D call TRBD1 (5 bases). Germline V gene data show CDR1 as GTSNPN and CDR2 as SVGIG (reference sequence). CDR3 length equals 11 residues. The V gene lost 0 bases and the J gene lost 6 bases, with 6 bases spanning the gap. This chain's CDR3 is CAWSVGVEQYF. The CDR3 DNA is TGTGCCTGGAGTGTAGGGGTCGAGCAGTACTTC.

This clone was counted a few times. The chain couples TRBV30 to TRBJ1-1; D is perhaps TRBD1 (6 bases). The CDR3 runs to 16 residues. Germline values: CDR1 GTSNPN, CDR2 SVGIG (reference sequence). Between the trimmed V and J ends, which lost 2 bases and 0 bases, there was a span of 16 bases. This chain's CDR3 is CAWSKEGGALNTEAFF. CDR3 DNA sequence: TGTGCCTGGAGTAAAGAAGGGGGGGCCTTGAACACTGAAGCTTTCTTT.

V gene TRBV14 combines with J gene TRBJ2-5, with 8 bases lining up with TRBD2. CDR1 is SGHDN, CDR2 FVKESK, per germline. V shed 3 bases and J 10 bases; nucleotides not matched to a gene: 7. This CDR3 has 13 amino acids. The CDR3 spells CASSQGLEVSQYF. CDR3 nucleotides: TGTGCCAGCAGCCAGGGACTAGAAGTAAGCCAGTACTTC. Full variable domain (outside the CDR3, taken from reference TRBV14 and TRBJ2-5): EAGVTQFPSHSVIEKGQTVTLRCDPISGHDNLYWYRRVMGKEIKFLLHFVKESKQDESGMPNNRFLAERTGGTYSTLKVQPAELEDSGVYFCASSQGLEVSQYFGPGTRLLVL.

The J gene is TRBJ2-7, the V gene TRBV12-2; the table's D call TRBD2 went unverified against the DNA. TRBV12-2 is annotated as a pseudogene. The CDR3 has 15 amino acids. CDR3 amino acids: CASRLCRDTPYEQYF. CDR3 bases: TGTGCAAGTCGCTTATGCCGGGATACACCTTACGAGCAGTACTTC.

This chain uses TRBV27 with TRBJ1-6, with a weak D call TRBD1 (5 bases). The CDR3 totals 14 residues. Germline CDR1 MNHEY, CDR2 SMNVEV (reference sequence). V was trimmed by 7 bases and J by 7 bases, leaving 14 bases between them. CDR3 nucleotides: TGTGCCAGCACCTCCGTAGGGGTAAATTCACCCCTCCACTTT. This encodes CASTSVGVNSPLHF.